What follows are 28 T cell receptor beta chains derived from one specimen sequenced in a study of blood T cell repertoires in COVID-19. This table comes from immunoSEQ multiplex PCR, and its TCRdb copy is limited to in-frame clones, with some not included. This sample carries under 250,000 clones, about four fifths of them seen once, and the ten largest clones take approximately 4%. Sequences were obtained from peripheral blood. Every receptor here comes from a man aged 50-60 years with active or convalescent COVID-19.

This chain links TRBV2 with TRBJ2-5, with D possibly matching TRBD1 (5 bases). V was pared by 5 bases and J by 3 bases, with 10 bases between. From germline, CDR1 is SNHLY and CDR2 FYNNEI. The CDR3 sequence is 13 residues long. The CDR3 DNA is TGTGCCAGCAGTAGGGGATTAGAAGAGACCCAGTACTTC. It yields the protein CASSRGLEETQYF.

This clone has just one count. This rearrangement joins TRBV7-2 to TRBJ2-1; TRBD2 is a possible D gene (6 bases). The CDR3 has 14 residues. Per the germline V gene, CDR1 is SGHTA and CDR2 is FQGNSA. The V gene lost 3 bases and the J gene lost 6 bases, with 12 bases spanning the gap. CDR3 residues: CASSFWQGGNEQFF. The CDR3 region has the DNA TGTGCCAGCAGCTTCTGGCAGGGAGGCAATGAGCAGTTCTTC.

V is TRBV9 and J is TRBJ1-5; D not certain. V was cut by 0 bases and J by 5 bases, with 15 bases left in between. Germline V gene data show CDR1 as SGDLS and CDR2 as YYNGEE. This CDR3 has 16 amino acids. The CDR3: CASSVGAGGIDQPQHF. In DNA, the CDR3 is TGTGCCAGCAGCGTAGGGGCGGGAGGGATCGATCAGCCCCAGCATTTT. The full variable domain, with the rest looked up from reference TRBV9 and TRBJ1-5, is DSGVTQTPKHLITATGQRVTLRCSPRSGDLSVYWYQQSLDQGLQFLIQYYNGEERAKGNILERFSAQQFPDLHSELNLSSLELGDSALYFCASSVGAGGIDQPQHFGDGTRLSIL.

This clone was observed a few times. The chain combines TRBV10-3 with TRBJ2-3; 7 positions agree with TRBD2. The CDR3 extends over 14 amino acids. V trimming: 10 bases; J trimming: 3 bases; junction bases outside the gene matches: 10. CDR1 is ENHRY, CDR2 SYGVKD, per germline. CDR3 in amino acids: CATTLNGGTDTQYF. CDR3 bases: TGTGCCACGACCCTCAACGGGGGGACAGATACGCAGTATTTT.

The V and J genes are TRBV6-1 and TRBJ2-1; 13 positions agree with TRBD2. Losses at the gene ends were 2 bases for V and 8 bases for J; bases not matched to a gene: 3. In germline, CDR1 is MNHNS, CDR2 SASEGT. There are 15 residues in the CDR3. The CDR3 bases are TGTGCCAGCAGTGAAATTGGGACTAGCGGGGATGAGCAGTTCTTC. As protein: CASSEIGTSGDEQFF.

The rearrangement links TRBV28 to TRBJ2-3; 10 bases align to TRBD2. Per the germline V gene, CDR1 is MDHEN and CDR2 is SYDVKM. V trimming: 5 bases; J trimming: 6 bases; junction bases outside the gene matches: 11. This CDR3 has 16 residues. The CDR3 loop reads CASSAALAGGPDTQYF. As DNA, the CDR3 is TGTGCCAGCAGTGCAGCTTTAGCGGGGGGCCCCGATACGCAGTATTTT.

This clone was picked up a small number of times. CDR3 sequence reads: CASSQTGGRLGEQYF. The CDR3 nucleotides read TGTGCCAGCAGCCAAACAGGGGGCCGACTTGGCGAGCAGTACTTC. The V and J genes are TRBV28 and TRBJ2-7, with 9 bases that match TRBD1. This CDR3 is 15 amino acids long. The V gene's germline CDR1 is MDHEN and CDR2 SYDVKM. The junction had 12 bases not matched to a gene; V was cut back by 6 bases and J by 6 bases.

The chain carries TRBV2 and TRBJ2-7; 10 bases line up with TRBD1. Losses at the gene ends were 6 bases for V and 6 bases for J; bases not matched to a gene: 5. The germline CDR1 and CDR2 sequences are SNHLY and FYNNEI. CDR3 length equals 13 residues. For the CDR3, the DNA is TGTGCCAGCAGAAAGGACAGGGGGGGCGAGCAGTACTTC. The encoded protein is CASRKDRGGEQYF.

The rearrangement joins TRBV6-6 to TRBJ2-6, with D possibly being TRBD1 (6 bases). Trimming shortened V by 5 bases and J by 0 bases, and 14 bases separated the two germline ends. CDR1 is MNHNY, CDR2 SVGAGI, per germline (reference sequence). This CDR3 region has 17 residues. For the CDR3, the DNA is TGTGCCAGCAGTCGGCAGGGGATTCTCTCTGGGGCCAACGTCCTGACTTTC. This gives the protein CASSRQGILSGANVLTF.

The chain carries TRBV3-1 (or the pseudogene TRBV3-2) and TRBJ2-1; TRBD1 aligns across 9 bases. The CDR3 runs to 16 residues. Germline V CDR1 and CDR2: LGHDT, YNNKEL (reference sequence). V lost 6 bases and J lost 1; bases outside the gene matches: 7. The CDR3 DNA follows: TGTGCCAGCAGTCAATCCGACAGGGGGTCCTACAATGAGCAGTTCTTC. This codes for CASSQSDRGSYNEQFF.

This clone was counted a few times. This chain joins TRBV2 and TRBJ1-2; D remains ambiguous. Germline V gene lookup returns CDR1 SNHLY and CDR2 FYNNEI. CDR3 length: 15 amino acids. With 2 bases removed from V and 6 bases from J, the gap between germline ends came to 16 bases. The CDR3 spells CASSESATTFDGYTF. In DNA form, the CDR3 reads TGTGCCAGCAGTGAATCGGCGACTACCTTCGATGGCTACACCTTC.

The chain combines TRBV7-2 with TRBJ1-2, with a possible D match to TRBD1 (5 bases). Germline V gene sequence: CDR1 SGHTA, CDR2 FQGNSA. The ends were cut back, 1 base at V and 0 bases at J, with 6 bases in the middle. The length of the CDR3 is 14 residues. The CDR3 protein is CASSLGQTNYGYTF. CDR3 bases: TGTGCCAGCAGCTTAGGACAGACTAACTATGGCTACACCTTC.

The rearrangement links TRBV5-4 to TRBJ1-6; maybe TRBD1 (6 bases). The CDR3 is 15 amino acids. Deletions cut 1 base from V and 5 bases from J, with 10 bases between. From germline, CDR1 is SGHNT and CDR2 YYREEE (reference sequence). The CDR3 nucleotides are TGTGCCAGCAGCTTGAACACAGGGAATAATTCACCCCTCCACTTT. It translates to CASSLNTGNNSPLHF.

As DNA, the CDR3 is TGCAGGGCCCGGACAGGGGACGAGCAGTTCTTC. Translation gives CRARTGDEQFF. The chain joins TRBV20-1 to TRBJ2-1; TRBD1 agrees at 9 bases. This CDR3 contains 11 residues. Germline CDR1 is DFQATT and CDR2 is SNEGSKA (reference sequence).

The CDR3 loop reads CASSQEISSGVLENIQYF. DNA of the CDR3: TGCGCCAGCAGCCAAGAGATAAGTAGCGGGGTCTTAGAAAACATTCAGTACTTC. The chain has TRBV4-3 and TRBJ2-4; 8 bases fit TRBD2. CDR1 and CDR2 from the germline V gene are LGHNA and YSLEER. Trimming took 0 bases from V and 5 from J; bases not matched to a gene: 12. CDR3 length: 18 amino acids.

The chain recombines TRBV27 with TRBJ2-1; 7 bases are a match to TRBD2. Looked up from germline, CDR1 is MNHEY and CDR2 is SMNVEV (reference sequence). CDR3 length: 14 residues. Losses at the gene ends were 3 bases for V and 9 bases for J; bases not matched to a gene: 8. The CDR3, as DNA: TGTGCCAGCAGTTTGAGACTAGCCGCCGGTGAGCAGTTCTTC. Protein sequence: CASSLRLAAGEQFF.

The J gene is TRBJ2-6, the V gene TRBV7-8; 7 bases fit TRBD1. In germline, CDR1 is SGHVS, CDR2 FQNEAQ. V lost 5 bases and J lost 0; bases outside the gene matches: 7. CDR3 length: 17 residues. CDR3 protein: CASSKDRVFSGANVLTF. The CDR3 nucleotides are TGTGCCAGCAGCAAAGACAGGGTCTTCTCTGGGGCCAACGTCCTGACTTTC.

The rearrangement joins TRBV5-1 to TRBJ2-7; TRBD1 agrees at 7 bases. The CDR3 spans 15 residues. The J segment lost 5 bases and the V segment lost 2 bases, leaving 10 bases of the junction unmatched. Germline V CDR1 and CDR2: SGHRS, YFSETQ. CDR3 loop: CASSFSSGTVDEQYF. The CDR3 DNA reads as TGCGCCAGCAGCTTTTCCTCCGGGACAGTCGACGAGCAGTACTTC.

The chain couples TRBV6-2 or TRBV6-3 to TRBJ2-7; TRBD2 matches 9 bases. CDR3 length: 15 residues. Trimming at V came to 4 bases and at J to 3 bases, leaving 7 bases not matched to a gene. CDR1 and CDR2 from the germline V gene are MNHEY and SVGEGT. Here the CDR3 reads CASSSIAGANYEQYF. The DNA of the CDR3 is TGTGCCAGCAGTTCCATAGCGGGGGCCAACTACGAGCAGTACTTC.

The CDR3 DNA sequence: TGTGCCAGCAGTTCCCTCCTGGACAGGGGGCGCACCGGGGAGCTGTTTTTT. Protein: CASSSLLDRGRTGELFF. The V gene is TRBV27, the J gene TRBJ2-2; 11 bases align to TRBD1. The junction had 8 bases not matched to a gene; V was cut back by 4 bases and J by 4 bases. Germline-derived CDR1 and CDR2 are MNHEY and SMNVEV (reference sequence). The CDR3 has 17 amino acids.

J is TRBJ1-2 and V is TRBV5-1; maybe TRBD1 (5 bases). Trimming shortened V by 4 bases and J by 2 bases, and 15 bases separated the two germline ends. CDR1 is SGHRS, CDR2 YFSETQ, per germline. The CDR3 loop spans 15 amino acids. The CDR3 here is CASSPDLRQNYGYTF. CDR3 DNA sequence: TGCGCCAGCAGCCCCGATCTTAGACAGAACTATGGCTACACCTTC.

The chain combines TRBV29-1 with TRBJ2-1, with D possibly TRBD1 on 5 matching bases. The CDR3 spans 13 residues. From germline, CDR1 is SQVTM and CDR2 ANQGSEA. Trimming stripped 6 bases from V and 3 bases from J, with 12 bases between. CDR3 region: CSVSQGNYNEQFF. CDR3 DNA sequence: TGCAGCGTATCCCAGGGAAACTACAATGAGCAGTTCTTC.

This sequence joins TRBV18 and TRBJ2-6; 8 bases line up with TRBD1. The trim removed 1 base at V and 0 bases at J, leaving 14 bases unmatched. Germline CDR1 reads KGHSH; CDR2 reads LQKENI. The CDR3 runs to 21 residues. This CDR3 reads CASSPLGADRVLFSGANVLTF. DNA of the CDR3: TGTGCCAGCTCACCACTGGGGGCGGACAGGGTCCTCTTCTCTGGGGCCAACGTCCTGACTTTC.

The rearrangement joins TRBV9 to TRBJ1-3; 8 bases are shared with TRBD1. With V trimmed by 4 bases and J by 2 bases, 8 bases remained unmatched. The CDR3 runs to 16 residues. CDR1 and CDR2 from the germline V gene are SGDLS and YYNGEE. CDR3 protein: CASSLTQGDAGNTIYF. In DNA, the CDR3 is TGTGCCAGCAGCCTCACACAGGGGGATGCTGGAAACACCATATATTTT.

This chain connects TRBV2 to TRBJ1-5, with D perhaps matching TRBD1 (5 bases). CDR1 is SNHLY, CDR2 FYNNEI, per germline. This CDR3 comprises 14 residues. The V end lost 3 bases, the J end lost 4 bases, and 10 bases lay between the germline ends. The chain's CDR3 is CASSETDLNQPQHF. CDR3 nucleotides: TGTGCCAGCAGTGAGACAGATTTAAATCAGCCCCAGCATTTT.

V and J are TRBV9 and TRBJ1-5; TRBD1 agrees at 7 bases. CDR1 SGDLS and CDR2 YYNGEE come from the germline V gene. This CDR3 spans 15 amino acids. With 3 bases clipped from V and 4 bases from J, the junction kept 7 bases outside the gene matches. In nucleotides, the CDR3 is TGTGCCAGCAGCGGACCGGGACAGCTAAATCAGCCCCAGCATTTT. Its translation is CASSGPGQLNQPQHF.

The CDR3 sequence: CASSPPALSGANVLTF. In nucleotides, the CDR3 is TGTGCCAGCTCACCACCGGCTCTCTCTGGGGCCAACGTCCTGACTTTC. The chain links TRBV18 to TRBJ2-6, with D unclear. V was clipped by 0 bases and J by 0 bases, with 6 bases between them. Germline V gene data show CDR1 as KGHSH and CDR2 as LQKENI. CDR3 length: 16 amino acids. Variable domain in full (rest from reference TRBV18 and TRBJ2-6): NAGVMQNPRHLVRRRGQEARLRCSPMKGHSHVYWYRQLPEEGLKFMVYLQKENIIDESGMPKERFSAEFPKEGPSILRIQQVVRGDSAAYFCASSPPALSGANVLTFGAGSRLTVL.

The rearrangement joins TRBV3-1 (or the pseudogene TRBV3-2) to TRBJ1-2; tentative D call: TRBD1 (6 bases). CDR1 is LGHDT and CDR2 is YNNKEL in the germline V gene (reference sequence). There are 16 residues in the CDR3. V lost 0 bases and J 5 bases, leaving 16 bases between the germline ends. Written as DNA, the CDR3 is TGTGCCAGCAGCCAAGAAGGTTGGCAGGGGCTGTATGGCTACACCTTC. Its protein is CASSQEGWQGLYGYTF.